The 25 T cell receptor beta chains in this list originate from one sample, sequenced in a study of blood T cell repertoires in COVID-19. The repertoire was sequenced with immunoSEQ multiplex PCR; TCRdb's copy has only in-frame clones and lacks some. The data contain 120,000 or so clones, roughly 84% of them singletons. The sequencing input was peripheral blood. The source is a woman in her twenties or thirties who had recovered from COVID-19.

The CDR3 sequence: CASFERVITEAFF. In nucleotides, the CDR3 is TGTGCCAGTTTCGAGAGGGTAATCACTGAAGCTTTCTTT. The V call is TRBV12-3 or TRBV12-4, the J call TRBJ1-1, with D unclear. The CDR3 has 13 residues. The germline V and J ends were trimmed by 9 bases and 4 bases, with 15 bases remaining between them.

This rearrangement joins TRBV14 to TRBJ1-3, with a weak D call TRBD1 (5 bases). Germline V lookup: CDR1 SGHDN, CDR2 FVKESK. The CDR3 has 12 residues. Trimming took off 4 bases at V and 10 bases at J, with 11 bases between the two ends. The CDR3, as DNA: TGTGCCAGCAGCCTTACAGGCATAACCATATATTTT. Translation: CASSLTGITIYF.

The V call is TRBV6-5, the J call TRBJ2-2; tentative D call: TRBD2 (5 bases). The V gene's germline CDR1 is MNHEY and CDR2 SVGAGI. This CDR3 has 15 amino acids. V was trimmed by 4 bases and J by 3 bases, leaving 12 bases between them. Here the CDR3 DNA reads TGTGCCAGCAGTTTCCGAAGCGGCGACACCGGGGAGCTGTTTTTT. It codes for CASSFRSGDTGELFF.

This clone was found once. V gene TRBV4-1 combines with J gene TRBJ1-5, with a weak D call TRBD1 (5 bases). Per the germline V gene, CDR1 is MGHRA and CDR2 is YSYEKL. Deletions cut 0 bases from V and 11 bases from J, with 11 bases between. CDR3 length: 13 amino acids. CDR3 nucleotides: TGCGCCAGCAGCCAAGAATGGGGCCGGGCCCAGCATTTT. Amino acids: CASSQEWGRAQHF.

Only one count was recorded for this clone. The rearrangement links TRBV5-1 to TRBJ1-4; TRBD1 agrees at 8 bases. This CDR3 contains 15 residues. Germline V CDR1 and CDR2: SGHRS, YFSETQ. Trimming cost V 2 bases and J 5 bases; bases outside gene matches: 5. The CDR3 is CASSFNSGGNEKLFF. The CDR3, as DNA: TGCGCCAGCAGCTTTAATTCAGGGGGCAATGAAAAACTGTTTTTT. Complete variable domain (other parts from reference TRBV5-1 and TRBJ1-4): KAGVTQTPRYLIKTRGQQVTLSCSPISGHRSVSWYQQTPGQGLQFLFEYFSETQRNKGNFPGRFSGRQFSNSRSEMNVSTLELGDSALYLCASSFNSGGNEKLFFGSGTQLSVL.

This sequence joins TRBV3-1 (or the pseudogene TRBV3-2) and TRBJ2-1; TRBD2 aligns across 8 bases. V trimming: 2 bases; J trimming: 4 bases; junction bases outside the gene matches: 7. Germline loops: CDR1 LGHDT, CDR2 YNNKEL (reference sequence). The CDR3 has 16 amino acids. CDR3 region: CASSQKAGLGYNEQFF. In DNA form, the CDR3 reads TGTGCCAGCAGCCAAAAAGCGGGACTAGGGTACAATGAGCAGTTCTTC.

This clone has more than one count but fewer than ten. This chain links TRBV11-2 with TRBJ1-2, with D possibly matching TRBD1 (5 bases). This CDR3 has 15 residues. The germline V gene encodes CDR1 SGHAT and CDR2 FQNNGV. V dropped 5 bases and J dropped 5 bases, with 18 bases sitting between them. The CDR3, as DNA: TGTGCCAGCAGCCTGAACCAGGGTTGGGCTTATGGCTACACCTTC. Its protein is CASSLNQGWAYGYTF.

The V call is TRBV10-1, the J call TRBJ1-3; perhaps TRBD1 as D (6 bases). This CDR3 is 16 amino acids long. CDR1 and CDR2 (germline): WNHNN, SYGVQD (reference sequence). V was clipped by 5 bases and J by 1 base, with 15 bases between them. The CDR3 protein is CASSQPQGTSGNTIYF. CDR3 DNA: TGCGCCAGCAGTCAGCCACAGGGTACTTCTGGAAACACCATATATTTT.

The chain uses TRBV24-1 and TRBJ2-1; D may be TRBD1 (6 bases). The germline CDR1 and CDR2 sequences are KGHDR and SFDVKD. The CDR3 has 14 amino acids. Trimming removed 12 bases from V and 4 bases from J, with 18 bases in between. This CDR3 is CAGSRDKDYNEQFF. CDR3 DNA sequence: TGTGCCGGCTCCCGGGACAAAGATTACAATGAGCAGTTCTTC.

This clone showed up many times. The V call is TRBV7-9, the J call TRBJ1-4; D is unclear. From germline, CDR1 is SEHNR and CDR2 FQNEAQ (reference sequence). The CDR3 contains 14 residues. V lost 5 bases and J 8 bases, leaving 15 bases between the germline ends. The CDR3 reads CASSPSGFGEKLFF. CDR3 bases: TGTGCCAGCAGCCCCAGCGGTTTCGGAGAAAAACTGTTTTTT.

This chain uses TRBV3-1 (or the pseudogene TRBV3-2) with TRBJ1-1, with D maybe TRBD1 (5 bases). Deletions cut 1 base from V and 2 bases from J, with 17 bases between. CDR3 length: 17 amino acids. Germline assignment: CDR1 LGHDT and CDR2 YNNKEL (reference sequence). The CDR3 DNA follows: TGTGCCAGCAGCCAAGTCTGGAGACAAAGGACAAACACTGAAGCTTTCTTT. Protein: CASSQVWRQRTNTEAFF.

CDR3 coding DNA: TGTGCCAGCAGCTTAGTTAGCGGGAGTTCGGCGGAGACCCAGTACTTC. This translates into CASSLVSGSSAETQYF. The V and J genes are TRBV11-2 and TRBJ2-5; TRBD2 matches 9 bases. CDR1 is SGHAT, CDR2 FQNNGV, per germline. The ends lost 1 base at V and 5 bases at J; junction bases unmatched: 8. This CDR3 contains 16 residues.

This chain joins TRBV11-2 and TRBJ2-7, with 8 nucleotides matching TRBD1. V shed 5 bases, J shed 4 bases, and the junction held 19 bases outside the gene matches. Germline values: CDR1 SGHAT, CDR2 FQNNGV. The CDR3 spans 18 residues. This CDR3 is CASSPGQEGLQPLYEQYF. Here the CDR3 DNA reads TGTGCCAGCAGCCCGGGACAGGAGGGCCTCCAGCCTCTTTACGAGCAGTACTTC.

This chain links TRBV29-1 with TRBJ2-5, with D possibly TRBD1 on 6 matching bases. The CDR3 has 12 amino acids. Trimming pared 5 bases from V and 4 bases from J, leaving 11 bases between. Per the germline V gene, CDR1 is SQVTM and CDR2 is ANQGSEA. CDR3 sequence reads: CSVLGQSETQYF. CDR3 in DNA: TGCAGCGTTCTTGGACAGTCAGAGACCCAGTACTTC.

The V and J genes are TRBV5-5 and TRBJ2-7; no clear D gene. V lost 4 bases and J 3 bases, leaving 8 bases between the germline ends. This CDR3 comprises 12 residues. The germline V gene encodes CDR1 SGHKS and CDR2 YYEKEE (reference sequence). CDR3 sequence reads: CASSPSGYEQYF. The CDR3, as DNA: TGTGCCAGCAGCCCGTCGGGCTACGAGCAGTACTTC.

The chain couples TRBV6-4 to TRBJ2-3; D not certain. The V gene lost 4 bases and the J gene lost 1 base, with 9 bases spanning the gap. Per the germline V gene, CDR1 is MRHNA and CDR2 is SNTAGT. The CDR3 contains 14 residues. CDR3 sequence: CASSVGAGTDTQYF. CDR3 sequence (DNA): TGTGCCAGCAGTGTAGGAGCTGGCACAGATACGCAGTATTTT.

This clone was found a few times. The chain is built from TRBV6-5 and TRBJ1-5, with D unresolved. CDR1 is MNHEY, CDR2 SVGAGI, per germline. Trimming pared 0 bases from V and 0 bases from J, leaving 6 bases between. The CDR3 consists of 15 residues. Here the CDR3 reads CASSYSGNSNQPQHF. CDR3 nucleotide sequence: TGTGCCAGCAGTTACTCCGGGAATAGCAATCAGCCCCAGCATTTT.

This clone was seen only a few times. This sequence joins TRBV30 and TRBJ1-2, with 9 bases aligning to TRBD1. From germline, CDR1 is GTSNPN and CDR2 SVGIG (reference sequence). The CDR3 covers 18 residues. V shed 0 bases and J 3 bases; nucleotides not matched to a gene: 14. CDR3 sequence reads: CAWSVDNRDRVPYYGYTF. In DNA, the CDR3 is TGTGCCTGGAGTGTCGACAACCGGGACAGGGTACCCTACTATGGCTACACCTTC.

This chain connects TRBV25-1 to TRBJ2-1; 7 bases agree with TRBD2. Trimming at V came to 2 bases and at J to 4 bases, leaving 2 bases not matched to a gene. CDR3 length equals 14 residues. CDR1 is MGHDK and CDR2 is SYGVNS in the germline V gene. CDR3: CASSEPGGYNEQFF. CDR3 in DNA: TGTGCCAGCAGTGAACCGGGGGGATACAATGAGCAGTTCTTC.

The CDR3 loop is CASSLSVGQGANYGYTF. DNA for the CDR3: TGTGCCAGCAGCTTGAGTGTAGGACAGGGGGCGAACTATGGCTACACCTTC. This chain joins TRBV7-2 and TRBJ1-2; TRBD1 matches 11 bases. The CDR3 loop spans 17 amino acids. The germline V gene encodes CDR1 SGHTA and CDR2 FQGNSA. V lost 3 bases and J lost 2; bases outside the gene matches: 8.

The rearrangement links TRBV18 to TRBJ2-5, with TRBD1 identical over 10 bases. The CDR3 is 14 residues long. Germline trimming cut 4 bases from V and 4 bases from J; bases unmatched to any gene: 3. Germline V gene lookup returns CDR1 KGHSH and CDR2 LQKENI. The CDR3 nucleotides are TGTGCCAGCTCACGGACAGGGGGTTCAGAGACCCAGTACTTC. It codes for CASSRTGGSETQYF.

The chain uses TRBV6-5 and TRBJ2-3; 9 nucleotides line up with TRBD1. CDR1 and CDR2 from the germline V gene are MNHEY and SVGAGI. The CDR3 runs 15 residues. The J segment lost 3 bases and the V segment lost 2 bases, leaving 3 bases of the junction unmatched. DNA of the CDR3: TGTGCCAGCAGTTACAACAGGGGGCCGACAGATACGCAGTATTTT. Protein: CASSYNRGPTDTQYF.

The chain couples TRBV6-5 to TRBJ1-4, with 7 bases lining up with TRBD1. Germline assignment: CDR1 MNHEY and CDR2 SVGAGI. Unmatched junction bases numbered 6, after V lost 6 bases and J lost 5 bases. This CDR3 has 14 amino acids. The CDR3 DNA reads TGTGCCAGCAGGGCCGGGACAGTGAATGAAAAACTGTTTTTT. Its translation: CASRAGTVNEKLFF.

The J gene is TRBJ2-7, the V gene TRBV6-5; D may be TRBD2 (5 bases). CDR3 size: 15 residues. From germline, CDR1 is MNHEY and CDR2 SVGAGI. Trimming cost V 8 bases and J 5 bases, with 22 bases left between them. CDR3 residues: CASSLGGSLGNEQYF. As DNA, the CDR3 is TGTGCCAGCTCCCTCGGAGGCAGTCTCGGCAACGAGCAGTACTTC.

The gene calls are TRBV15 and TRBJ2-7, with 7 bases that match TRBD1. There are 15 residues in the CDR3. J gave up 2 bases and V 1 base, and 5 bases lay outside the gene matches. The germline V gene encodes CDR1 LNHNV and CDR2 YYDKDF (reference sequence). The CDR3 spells CATSRGDSRAYEQYF. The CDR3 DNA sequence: TGTGCCACCAGCAGAGGGGACAGCAGAGCCTACGAGCAGTACTTC.